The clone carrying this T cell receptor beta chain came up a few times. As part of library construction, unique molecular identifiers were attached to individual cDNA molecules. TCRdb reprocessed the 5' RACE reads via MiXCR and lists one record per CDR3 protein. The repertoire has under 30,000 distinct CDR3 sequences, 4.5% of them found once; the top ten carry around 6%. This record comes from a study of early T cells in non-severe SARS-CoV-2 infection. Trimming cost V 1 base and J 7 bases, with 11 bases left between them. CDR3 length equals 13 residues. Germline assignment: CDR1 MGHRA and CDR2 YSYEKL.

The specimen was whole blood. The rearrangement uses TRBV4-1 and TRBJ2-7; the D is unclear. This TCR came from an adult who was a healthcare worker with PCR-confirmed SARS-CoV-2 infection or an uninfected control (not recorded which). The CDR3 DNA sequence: TGCGCCAGCAGCCAAGGGACCTACGCGGAGCAGTACTTC. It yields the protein CASSQGTYAEQYF.